A single sample gave rise to the 16 T cell receptor beta chains below, sequenced in a study of T cells in Graves' hyperthyroidism and ophthalmopathy. Amplification of TCR beta CDR3 regions used RNA as the template. The HTBI primer set was used in a first-round RT-PCR of the TCR CDR3. One entry per CDR3 protein, called by TCRdb with MiXCR from the multiplex PCR reads. The sample consists of around 660,000 distinct CDR3 sequences, 45% of them appearing once. The specimen sequenced was peripheral blood or thyroid tissue (not recorded which). These receptors originate from an adult man with Graves' disease, either hyperthyroidism or ophthalmopathy (not recorded which).

This clonotype has at least ten counts. The chain joins TRBV7-9 to TRBJ2-7; D is possibly TRBD1 or TRBD2 (5 bases each). CDR3 length: 12 amino acids. Trimming pared 8 bases from V and 5 bases from J, leaving 13 bases between. CDR1 and CDR2 from the germline V gene are SEHNR and FQNEAQ (reference sequence). The CDR3 region is CASPTGTNEQYF. The CDR3 coding sequence is TGTGCCAGCCCTACCGGGACGAACGAGCAGTACTTC.

This clonotype was seen at least ten times. J is TRBJ1-2 and V is TRBV25-1; no firm D call. This CDR3 is built from 13 residues. The V gene lost 2 bases and the J gene lost 1 base, with 5 bases spanning the gap. In germline, CDR1 is MGHDK, CDR2 SYGVNS. As DNA, the CDR3 is TGTGCCAGCAGTGAAGGCAATAACTATGGCTACACCTTC. Translating it yields CASSEGNNYGYTF.

At least ten counts were recorded for this clonotype. The V gene is TRBV10-3, the J gene TRBJ1-5; D gene ambiguous. The V end was cut by 3 bases, the J end by 7 bases, with 13 bases between. The CDR3 totals 14 residues. Germline V gene lookup returns CDR1 ENHRY and CDR2 SYGVKD. CDR3: CAISEQVKGQPQHF. The CDR3 bases are TGTGCCATCAGTGAACAAGTTAAAGGGCAGCCCCAGCATTTT.

Concerning this clonotype: Being one base from a much bigger clone, this may be a read error. This chain connects TRBV20-1 to TRBJ2-5, with 7 bases matching TRBD2. The length of the CDR3 is 11 residues. Germline assignment: CDR1 DFQATT and CDR2 SNEGSKA (reference sequence). In DNA, the CDR3 is TGCAGTGCACGACTAGCCTACGAGCAGTGCTTC. Translation gives CSARLAYEQCF.

This clonotype was detected many times. This chain joins TRBV12-3 or TRBV12-4 and TRBJ1-5; D is unresolved. V shed 6 bases and J shed 2 bases, with 8 bases lying between them. The CDR3 is 13 residues long. The CDR3 DNA reads TGTGCCAGCAGCTTTCCGGGCAATCAGCCCCAGCATTTT. Amino acid sequence: CASSFPGNQPQHF.

V is TRBV12-3 or TRBV12-4 and J is TRBJ1-2; D not certain. The CDR3 is made up of 13 amino acids. With 2 bases removed from V and 3 bases from J, the gap between germline ends came to 7 bases. The CDR3 nucleotides are TGTGCCAGCAGTTTAAGGGTTCACTATGGCTACACCTTC. This gives the protein CASSLRVHYGYTF.

As regards this clonotype: Possible read error: a much larger clone is one base away. The rearrangement links TRBV24-1 to TRBJ1-5; D is ambiguous. CDR1 is KGHDR and CDR2 is SFDVKD in the germline V gene. The CDR3 covers 15 residues. CDR3 region: CTTSDQNHSNQPQHF. The CDR3 DNA sequence: TGTACCACCAGTGATCAGAACCATAGCAATCAGCCCCAGCATTTT.

A word on this clonotype: One junction end disagrees with the germline gene, perhaps due to a read error. The J gene is TRBJ1-5, the V gene TRBV11-2; TRBD1 is a possible D gene (5 bases). The germline V gene has CDR1 SGHAT and CDR2 FQNNGV. This CDR3 is 13 amino acids long. The CDR3 reads CASSIDRLQPQHF. The CDR3, as DNA: TGTGCCAGCAGCATAGACAGACTTCAGCCCCAGCATTTT.

The chain couples TRBV10-2 to TRBJ2-2; TRBD2 matches 11 bases. From germline, CDR1 is WSHSY and CDR2 SAAADI. Unmatched junction bases numbered 5, after V lost 6 bases and J lost 5 bases. This CDR3 has 15 residues. DNA for the CDR3: TGCGCCAGCAGGACTAGCGGGGCGGGGACCGGGGAGCTGTTTTTT. This encodes CASRTSGAGTGELFF.

This clonotype was picked up many times. This sequence joins TRBV6-5 and TRBJ2-5; no definite D call. Trimming took 6 bases from V and 4 from J, leaving 9 bases between them. This CDR3 spans 12 amino acids. Germline CDR1 MNHEY, CDR2 SVGAGI. The CDR3 region is CASSDERETQYF. In nucleotides, the CDR3 is TGTGCCAGCAGCGACGAACGAGAGACCCAGTACTTC.

This clonotype was seen more than once but under ten times. The chain couples TRBV9 to TRBJ1-1, with 7 bases fitting TRBD1. This CDR3 region has 16 residues. Germline CDR1 SGDLS, CDR2 YYNGEE. J gave up 8 bases and V 0 bases, and 13 bases lay outside the gene matches. CDR3: CASSVAGGGEGSEAFF. The DNA of the CDR3 is TGTGCCAGCAGCGTAGCAGGAGGGGGCGAAGGGAGCGAAGCTTTCTTT.

This clonotype was observed at least ten times. This chain joins TRBV29-1 and TRBJ2-7; 7 nucleotides line up with TRBD2. The CDR3 length is 12 residues. Germline V lookup: CDR1 SQVTM, CDR2 ANQGSEA. J lost 3 bases, V lost 4 bases, and 3 bases had no gene match. The CDR3 loop reads CSVAGGDYEQYF. The CDR3 DNA sequence: TGCAGCGTTGCGGGGGGTGACTACGAGCAGTACTTC.

Concerning this clonotype: Its ends do not fully match the called genes, so a read error is possible. The chain employs TRBV11-1 and TRBJ1-1; 8 bases agree with TRBD1. Looked up from germline, CDR1 is SGHAT and CDR2 is FQDESV (reference sequence). The CDR3 totals 15 residues. The chain's CDR3 is CASSPGTGMNTKAFF. CDR3 nucleotides: TGTGCCAGCAGCCCAGGGACAGGCATGAACACTAAAGCTTTCTTT.

The chain combines TRBV7-9 with TRBJ2-7; possibly TRBD1 for D (6 bases). CDR1 is SEHNR and CDR2 is FQNEAQ in the germline V gene (reference sequence). The germline V and J ends were trimmed by 7 bases and 4 bases, with 8 bases remaining between them. The CDR3 totals 11 residues. CDR3 coding DNA: TGTGCCAGCAAAACAGGGTACGAGCAGTACTTC. Translated, it gives CASKTGYEQYF.

J is TRBJ2-7 and V is TRBV29-1; D is uncertain. Germline CDR1 and CDR2: SQVTM and ANQGSEA. The length of the CDR3 is 9 residues. CDR3 in DNA: TGCAGGGTGTTAAACGAGCAGTACTTC. Translating it yields CRVLNEQYF.

On this clonotype: Being one base from a much bigger clone, this may be a read error. The chain couples TRBV5-1 to TRBJ1-1; D may be TRBD1 (6 bases). The CDR3 extends over 11 amino acids. V gave up 7 bases and J gave up 11 bases, with 15 bases separating them. Germline assignment: CDR1 SGHRS and CDR2 YFSETQ. This CDR3 is CASGRGATAFF. CDR3 sequence (DNA): TGCGCCAGCGGCCGGGGGGCCACGGCTTTCTTT. The full variable domain, with the rest looked up from reference TRBV5-1 and TRBJ1-1, is KAGVTQTPRYLIKTRGQQVTLSCSPISGHRSVSWYQQTPGQGLQFLFEYFSETQRNKGNFPGRFSGRQFSNSRSEMNVSTLELGDSALYLCASGRGATAFFGQGTRLTVV.